What follows are 32 T cell receptor beta chains derived from one specimen sequenced in a study of cytomegalovirus exposure and HLA in healthy donors (dated by TCRdb to about 2017). Receptor amplification or capture employed the immunoSEQ multiplex PCR assay. For the multiplex PCR, a mixture combining 60 forward primers for TCR Vbeta segments and 13 reverse primers for TCR Jbeta segments was used. What TCRdb holds here is the immuneACCESS table cut down to in-frame rearrangements. Part of the clones is not present; checked against another copy, under half of the missing clones reflect an unresolved V gene, and the others are unexplained. This sample's table lists about 170,000 clones. The top ten constitute about 1.2% of the sample. Specimen: PBMCs. The receptors were sampled from a woman aged 55 to 70 in good health and CMV-seronegative.

The chain has TRBV6-1 and TRBJ1-5; maybe TRBD1 (5 bases). Trimming removed 10 bases at V and 3 bases at J, with 10 bases between. Germline assignment: CDR1 MNHNS and CDR2 SASEGT. This CDR3 has 12 residues. The CDR3 sequence is CAIQGFNQPQHF. The CDR3 bases are TGTGCCATTCAGGGTTTCAATCAGCCCCAGCATTTT.

This chain connects TRBV5-1 to TRBJ2-7; D gene ambiguous. This CDR3 comprises 14 residues. Germline V gene lookup returns CDR1 SGHRS and CDR2 YFSETQ. V shed 0 bases and J shed 2 bases, with 9 bases lying between them. CDR3 bases: TGCGCCAGCAGCTTGGGAGACGGAGCCTACGAGCAGTACTTC. Translating gives CASSLGDGAYEQYF.

The chain combines TRBV7-9 with TRBJ1-4; D unresolved. The germline V gene has CDR1 SEHNR and CDR2 FQNEAQ (reference sequence). The CDR3 has 14 amino acids. The V and J ends lost 1 base and 3 bases respectively, with 6 bases between them. CDR3 sequence: CASSLDGANEKLFF. CDR3 sequence (DNA): TGTGCCAGCAGCTTAGACGGGGCTAATGAAAAACTGTTTTTT.

J is TRBJ2-1 and V is TRBV5-1; TRBD2 agrees at 9 bases. The CDR3 is 16 residues long. V dropped 1 base and J dropped 5; count of bases not matched to a gene: 7. Germline values: CDR1 SGHRS, CDR2 YFSETQ. The CDR3 loop is CASSLWGGRENNEQFF. As DNA, the CDR3 is TGCGCCAGCAGCTTGTGGGGCGGGAGGGAAAACAATGAGCAGTTCTTC.

The rearrangement joins TRBV4-1 to TRBJ2-1; 13 nucleotides align to TRBD2. This CDR3 is built from 17 residues. The V gene end was trimmed by 0 bases and the J gene end by 4 bases; junction bases not matched to a gene: 3. Germline CDR1 is MGHRA and CDR2 is YSYEKL. CDR3 in amino acids: CASSQERGLAGYNEQFF. CDR3 DNA sequence: TGCGCCAGCAGCCAAGAGAGGGGACTAGCGGGATACAATGAGCAGTTCTTC.

The rearrangement links TRBV11-2 to TRBJ2-5; a possible D gene is TRBD1 (6 bases). Deletions cut 5 bases from V and 5 bases from J, with 18 bases between. This CDR3 contains 15 residues. Germline CDR1 is SGHAT and CDR2 is FQNNGV. CDR3 in DNA: TGTGCCAGCAGCCCAGCGGTACAGGGTTATGAGACCCAGTACTTC. This translates into CASSPAVQGYETQYF. Full variable domain (rest looked up from reference TRBV11-2 and TRBJ2-5): EAGVAQSPRYKIIEKRQSVAFWCNPISGHATLYWYQQILGQGPKLLIQFQNNGVVDDSQLPKDRFSAERLKGVDSTLKIQPAKLEDSAVYLCASSPAVQGYETQYFGPGTRLLVL.

This chain joins TRBV4-2 and TRBJ2-2; D perhaps matches TRBD1 (6 bases). V was shortened by 4 bases and J by 4 bases, with 13 bases between the two germline ends. The CDR3 is made up of 15 amino acids. CDR1 is LGHNA and CDR2 is YNFKEQ in the germline V gene. The CDR3 DNA follows: TGTGCCAGCAGCCCTAACGAAGGGGGCACCGGGGAGCTGTTTTTT. Its protein is CASSPNEGGTGELFF.

The V call is TRBV20-1, the J call TRBJ2-1; maybe TRBD2 (6 bases). This CDR3 has 11 amino acids. Germline CDR1 and CDR2: DFQATT and SNEGSKA (reference sequence). Trimming left V 5 bases short and J 9 bases short, with 11 bases between. CDR3 DNA sequence: TGCAGTGCTCGGTCGGGACTTGAGCAGTTCTTC. It encodes CSARSGLEQFF.

This chain connects TRBV5-6 to TRBJ2-1, with 13 nucleotides matching TRBD2. V was clipped by 3 bases and J by 9 bases; unmatched bases: 6. Per germline, CDR1 SGHDT and CDR2 YYEEEE. CDR3 length: 15 residues. CDR3 nucleotides: TGTGCCAGCAGCTCAACTAGCGGGGGGGCGTCTGAGCAGTTCTTC. Its translation is CASSSTSGGASEQFF.

This chain joins TRBV15 and TRBJ1-2; weak D call: TRBD1 (5 bases). The CDR3 length is 15 residues. Between the trimmed V and J ends, which lost 1 base and 2 bases, there was a span of 11 bases. Per the germline V gene, CDR1 is LNHNV and CDR2 is YYDKDF (reference sequence). The DNA for the CDR3 is TGTGCCACCAGCAGAGCCCCGACAGAGAACTATGGCTACACCTTC. This sequence encodes CATSRAPTENYGYTF.

The chain is built from TRBV5-1 and TRBJ2-5, with D possibly matching TRBD1 (5 bases). The V gene's germline CDR1 is SGHRS and CDR2 YFSETQ. CDR3 length equals 18 residues. The V end lost 4 bases, the J end lost 2 bases, and 24 bases lay between the germline ends. The CDR3 here is CASSRTLRAASQQETQYF. In DNA form, the CDR3 reads TGCGCCAGCAGCCGAACCCTCAGGGCCGCCTCACAGCAAGAGACCCAGTACTTC. The complete variable domain, with remaining parts taken from reference TRBV5-1 and TRBJ2-5, reads KAGVTQTPRYLIKTRGQQVTLSCSPISGHRSVSWYQQTPGQGLQFLFEYFSETQRNKGNFPGRFSGRQFSNSRSEMNVSTLELGDSALYLCASSRTLRAASQQETQYFGPGTRLLVL.

The CDR3 loop is CASRRTDNQPQHF. Here the CDR3 DNA reads TGTGCCAGTAGAAGGACAGACAATCAGCCCCAGCATTTT. The chain carries TRBV19 and TRBJ1-5; D perhaps matches TRBD1 (6 bases). Germline CDR1 and CDR2: LNHDA and SQIVND (reference sequence). V was pared by 6 bases and J by 3 bases, with 9 bases between. The CDR3 is 13 amino acids. Full variable domain (remainder filled in from reference TRBV19 and TRBJ1-5): DGGITQSPKYLFRKEGQNVTLSCEQNLNHDAMYWYRQDPGQGLRLIYYSQIVNDFQKGDIAEGYSVSREKKESFPLTVTSAQKNPTAFYLCASRRTDNQPQHFGDGTRLSIL.

The gene calls are TRBV6-5 and TRBJ2-7, with 8 bases that match TRBD2. V was pared by 4 bases and J by 6 bases, with 11 bases of the junction left unmatched. Germline V gene lookup returns CDR1 MNHEY and CDR2 SVGAGI. The CDR3 is 15 residues long. This CDR3 is CASSSWRGATGEQYF. CDR3 sequence (DNA): TGTGCCAGCAGTTCGTGGCGGGGGGCCACGGGCGAGCAGTACTTC.

The rearrangement joins TRBV21-1 to TRBJ1-2; TRBD1 is the table's D call and was not checked against the DNA. TRBV21-1 is reported as a pseudogene. The CDR3 loop spans 17 amino acids. The CDR3 nucleotides are TGTGCCAGCAGCAAAGCGCTGGGGACAGAACCTAACTATGGCTACACCTTC. Translating gives CASSKALGTEPNYGYTF.

V gene TRBV5-1 combines with J gene TRBJ2-5, with TRBD1 as a possible D gene (6 bases). The CDR3 sequence is 14 residues long. Germline loops: CDR1 SGHRS, CDR2 YFSETQ. With 9 bases removed from V and 5 bases from J, the gap between germline ends came to 20 bases. The CDR3 sequence: CATCSWGLWETQYF. In DNA, the CDR3 is TGCGCCACCTGTAGTTGGGGGCTCTGGGAGACCCAGTACTTC. The whole variable domain, remainder taken from reference TRBV5-1 and TRBJ2-5, is KAGVTQTPRYLIKTRGQQVTLSCSPISGHRSVSWYQQTPGQGLQFLFEYFSETQRNKGNFPGRFSGRQFSNSRSEMNVSTLELGDSALYLCATCSWGLWETQYFGPGTRLLVL.

The chain uses TRBV7-2 and TRBJ2-5; D not resolved. Germline assignment: CDR1 SGHTA and CDR2 FQGNSA. Trimming stripped 6 bases from V and 5 bases from J, with 7 bases between. CDR3 length: 11 residues. The CDR3 bases are TGTGCCAGCAGTCTATACGAGACCCAGTACTTC. This codes for CASSLYETQYF.

The chain recombines TRBV5-1 with TRBJ2-7; 7 bases align to TRBD1. The V segment lost 1 base and the J segment 7 bases; nucleotides outside the gene matches: 20. This CDR3 region has 18 residues. CDR1 SGHRS and CDR2 YFSETQ come from the germline V gene. As DNA, the CDR3 is TGCGCCAGCAGCTTGAACTCGCTGGCAGGGGGAGCCTCTGGGGAGCAGTACTTC. Protein sequence: CASSLNSLAGGASGEQYF.

The J gene is TRBJ2-7, the V gene TRBV5-6; tentatively, D is TRBD1 (5 bases). The CDR3 is 13 amino acids. Germline V CDR1 and CDR2: SGHDT, YYEEEE. V was clipped by 0 bases and J by 3 bases, with 7 bases between them. CDR3 nucleotide sequence: TGTGCCAGCAGCTTGGACAGGTACTACGAGCAGTACTTC. Protein: CASSLDRYYEQYF.

V is TRBV7-6 and J is TRBJ2-3; possible D gene TRBD2, 6 bases. This CDR3 region has 14 residues. V gave up 6 bases and J gave up 5 bases, with 15 bases separating them. Germline V gene sequence: CDR1 SGHVS, CDR2 FNYEAQ. In nucleotides, the CDR3 is TGTGCCAGCAGTTCGGGACTGGGGTTAGATACGCAGTATTTT. Its translation: CASSSGLGLDTQYF.

The genes are TRBV5-1 and TRBJ1-1; D unresolved. The length of the CDR3 is 13 residues. Trimming shortened V by 5 bases and J by 2 bases, and 10 bases separated the two germline ends. In germline, CDR1 is SGHRS, CDR2 YFSETQ. CDR3 nucleotide sequence: TGCGCCAGCAGTGGAGAGTATAACACTGAAGCTTTCTTT. This codes for CASSGEYNTEAFF. The variable domain in full, with the rest retrieved from reference TRBV5-1 and TRBJ1-1, is KAGVTQTPRYLIKTRGQQVTLSCSPISGHRSVSWYQQTPGQGLQFLFEYFSETQRNKGNFPGRFSGRQFSNSRSEMNVSTLELGDSALYLCASSGEYNTEAFFGQGTRLTVV.

This chain uses TRBV28 with TRBJ2-7; 10 positions agree with TRBD2. Germline V lookup: CDR1 MDHEN, CDR2 SYDVKM. Trimming cost V 9 bases and J 6 bases; bases outside gene matches: 14. The CDR3 totals 15 residues. The chain's CDR3 is CASSSSLAGVSEQYF. The CDR3 nucleotides read TGTGCCAGTTCCTCAAGTCTAGCGGGAGTATCCGAGCAGTACTTC.

The chain is built from TRBV6-5 and TRBJ2-7; 9 nucleotides match TRBD1. This CDR3 is built from 15 residues. V lost 2 bases, J lost 2 bases, and 4 bases stayed unmatched. Germline CDR1 MNHEY, CDR2 SVGAGI. The CDR3 protein is CASSYGGQGAYEQYF. The CDR3 nucleotides read TGTGCCAGCAGTTACGGGGGACAGGGAGCCTACGAGCAGTACTTC.

The genes are TRBV21-1 and TRBJ2-5; TRBD2 is the table's D call and was not checked against the DNA. TRBV21-1 is a recognized pseudogene. CDR3 length equals 16 residues. CDR3 bases: TGTGCCAGCAGCAAGTATTCAGGGAGGGGATTGGAGACCCAGTACTTC. Encoded protein: CASSKYSGRGLETQYF.

This chain connects TRBV10-3 to TRBJ2-7, with 11 bases aligning to TRBD2. The CDR3 is 19 amino acids. Germline values: CDR1 ENHRY, CDR2 SYGVKD. V dropped 0 bases and J dropped 5; count of bases not matched to a gene: 15. CDR3: CAISESPWVAGGNRDEQYF. CDR3 nucleotide sequence: TGTGCCATCAGTGAGTCTCCATGGGTAGCGGGAGGGAATAGGGACGAGCAGTACTTC.

The chain links TRBV2 to TRBJ2-7; TRBD1 might be the D (5 bases). The CDR3 runs to 11 residues. Germline assignment: CDR1 SNHLY and CDR2 FYNNEI. Trimming left V 4 bases short and J 7 bases short, with 8 bases between. The chain's CDR3 is CASSGRGEQYF. The CDR3 nucleotides are TGTGCCAGCAGTGGAAGGGGAGAGCAGTACTTC.

The chain couples TRBV19 to TRBJ1-2; 9 nucleotides align to TRBD1. This CDR3 is built from 16 residues. Trimming cost V 5 bases and J 2 bases; bases outside gene matches: 9. Germline V CDR1 and CDR2: LNHDA, SQIVND (reference sequence). The CDR3 spells CASSPSNRGQNYGYTF. CDR3 DNA sequence: TGTGCCAGTAGTCCTTCGAACAGGGGGCAGAACTATGGCTACACCTTC.

The rearrangement uses TRBV5-1 and TRBJ2-5, with 9 bases aligning to TRBD1. V trimming: 1 base; J trimming: 4 bases; junction bases outside the gene matches: 8. This CDR3 has 16 amino acids. Germline V gene lookup returns CDR1 SGHRS and CDR2 YFSETQ. Written as DNA, the CDR3 is TGCGCCAGCAGCTTGTGGGCACAGGGGGCGCGAGAGACCCAGTACTTC. As protein: CASSLWAQGARETQYF.

This rearrangement joins TRBV7-9 to TRBJ1-1; perhaps TRBD1 as D (5 bases). V gave up 1 base and J gave up 8 bases, with 8 bases separating them. CDR1 and CDR2 (germline): SEHNR, FQNEAQ (reference sequence). The CDR3 totals 12 residues. CDR3 coding DNA: TGTGCCAGCAGCTTAGACAGGAAAGAAGCTTTCTTT. Its protein is CASSLDRKEAFF.

This chain uses TRBV14 with TRBJ1-1; D might be TRBD1 (5 bases). The CDR3 sequence is 13 residues long. In germline, CDR1 is SGHDN, CDR2 FVKESK. Trimming took 4 bases from V and 6 from J, leaving 12 bases between them. CDR3 in amino acids: CASSPLTEAEAFF. The CDR3 nucleotides are TGTGCCAGCAGCCCCTTGACAGAGGCTGAAGCTTTCTTT.

The chain joins TRBV5-4 to TRBJ2-2, with 7 bases fitting TRBD1. Germline assignment: CDR1 SGHNT and CDR2 YYREEE (reference sequence). V shed 3 bases, J shed 4 bases, and the junction held 6 bases outside the gene matches. CDR3 length: 15 residues. CDR3 DNA: TGTGCCAGCAGCTCAACAGGGGTGATCACCGGGGAGCTGTTTTTT. Translating gives CASSSTGVITGELFF.

This chain uses TRBV7-9 with TRBJ2-1, with 13 bases aligning to TRBD2. Losses at the gene ends were 9 bases for V and 6 bases for J; bases not matched to a gene: 8. Germline V gene sequence: CDR1 SEHNR, CDR2 FQNEAQ (reference sequence). There are 15 residues in the CDR3. The CDR3 loop is CARGTSGIRGNEQFF. The DNA for the CDR3 is TGTGCCAGAGGGACTAGCGGGATTAGGGGCAATGAGCAGTTCTTC.

The chain links TRBV5-1 to TRBJ1-1, with D hard to call. The CDR3 runs to 14 residues. Germline V lookup: CDR1 SGHRS, CDR2 YFSETQ. V was pared by 2 bases and J by 1 base, with 9 bases between. The CDR3 is CASSFDGANTEAFF. In DNA form, the CDR3 reads TGCGCCAGCAGCTTCGACGGAGCGAACACTGAAGCTTTCTTT.